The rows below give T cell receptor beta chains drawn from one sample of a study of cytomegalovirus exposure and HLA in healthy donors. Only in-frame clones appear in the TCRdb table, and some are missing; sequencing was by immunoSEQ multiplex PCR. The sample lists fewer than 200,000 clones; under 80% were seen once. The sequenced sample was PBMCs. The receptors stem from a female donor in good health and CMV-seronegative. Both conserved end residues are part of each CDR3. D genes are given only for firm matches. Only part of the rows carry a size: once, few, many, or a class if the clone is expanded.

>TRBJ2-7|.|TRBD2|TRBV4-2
CASSQDTSGSDEQYF
TGTGCCAGCAGCCAAGACACTAGCGGGTCTGACGAGCAGTACTTC
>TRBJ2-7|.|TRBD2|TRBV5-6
CASSLTRTSGTYEQYF
TGTGCCAGCAGCTTGACTCGGACTAGCGGGACGTACGAGCAGTACTTC
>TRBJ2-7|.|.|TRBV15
CATSRDWAYEQYF
TGTGCCACCAGCAGAGATTGGGCATACGAGCAGTACTTC
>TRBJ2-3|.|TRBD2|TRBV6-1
CASSLEGLGTDTQYF
TGTGCCAGCAGTCTAGAGGGACTAGGAACAGATACGCAGTATTTT
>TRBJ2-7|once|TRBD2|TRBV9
CASSVQAGSSYEQYF
TGTGCCAGCAGCGTTCAAGCGGGGAGCTCCTACGAGCAGTACTTC
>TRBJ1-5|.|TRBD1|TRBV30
CAWGGQGGAYQPQHF
TGTGCCTGGGGGGGACAGGGGGGGGCCTATCAGCCCCAGCATTTT
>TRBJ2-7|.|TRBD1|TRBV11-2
CASSFGTGNEQYF
TGTGCCAGCAGCTTCGGGACAGGGAACGAGCAGTACTTC
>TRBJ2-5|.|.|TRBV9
CASSSERLAETQYF
TGTGCCAGCAGCTCAGAGAGGCTGGCGGAGACCCAGTACTTC
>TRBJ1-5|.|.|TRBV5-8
CASTNWHDNQPQHF
TGTGCCAGTACCAATTGGCACGACAATCAGCCCCAGCATTTT
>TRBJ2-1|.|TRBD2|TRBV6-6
CASTGGGSYNEQFF
TGTGCCAGCACCGGGGGGGGCTCCTACAATGAGCAGTTCTTC
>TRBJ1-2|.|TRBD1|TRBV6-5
CASSRGQGSSWGYTF
TGTGCCAGCAGCAGAGGACAGGGGAGTTCTTGGGGCTACACCTTC
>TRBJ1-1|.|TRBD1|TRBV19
CASRRQGGGEEAFF
TGTGCCAGTAGGCGACAGGGGGGGGGAGAGGAAGCTTTCTTT
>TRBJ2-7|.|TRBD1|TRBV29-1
CSVVKDRSTYEQYF
TGCAGCGTCGTAAAGGACAGGTCTACCTACGAGCAGTACTTC
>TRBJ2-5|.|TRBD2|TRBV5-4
CASSSTSGGETQYF
TGTGCCAGCAGCTCTACTAGCGGGGGGGAGACCCAGTACTTC
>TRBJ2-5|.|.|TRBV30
CAWGGRGQETQYF
TGTGCCTGGGGGGGGAGGGGGCAAGAGACCCAGTACTTC
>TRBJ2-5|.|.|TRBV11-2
CASSSWGGDETQYF
TGTGCCAGCAGCTCCTGGGGGGGCGATGAGACCCAGTACTTC
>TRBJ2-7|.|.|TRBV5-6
CASSSDSPAFYEQYF
TGTGCCAGCAGTTCCGACAGTCCCGCGTTCTACGAGCAGTACTTC
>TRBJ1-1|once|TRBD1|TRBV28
CASSTRTGGDTEAFF
TGTGCCAGCAGCACCCGGACAGGGGGCGATACTGAAGCTTTCTTT